This is a list of T cell receptor beta chains from one sample in a study of blood T cell repertoires in COVID-19. Profiling relied on immunoSEQ multiplex PCR, and the TCRdb table lists in-frame clones only, not all of them. The sample has about 260,000 clones, 75% to 95% seen once. What was sequenced was peripheral blood. Every receptor here comes from a person aged 18 to 29 with COVID-19, enrolled during active disease. The CDR3 runs from the conserved cysteine through the conserved F or W. The order of the fields is D gene, J gene, V gene, clone size, CDR3 protein, CDR3 DNA. A D gene is named only where the DNA matches it firmly. Size tells how often a clone was seen (once, few, many) or the class of an expanded clone, and some rows leave it out.

d_call: TRBD1
j_call: TRBJ1-4
v_call: TRBV4-2
clone_size: .
cdr3_aa: CASSQDRQGNEKLFF
cdr3_nt: TGTGCCAGCAGCCAAGACAGACAGGGTAATGAAAAACTGTTTTTT

d_call: .
j_call: TRBJ2-5
v_call: TRBV29-1
clone_size: once
cdr3_aa: CSVEGRGGETQYF
cdr3_nt: TGCAGCGTTGAAGGAAGGGGTGGAGAGACCCAGTACTTC

d_call: TRBD1
j_call: TRBJ1-4
v_call: TRBV3-1/TRBV3-2
clone_size: .
cdr3_aa: CASSHLGTGGEKLFF
cdr3_nt: TGTGCCAGCAGCCACCTCGGAACAGGGGGAGAAAAACTGTTTTTT

d_call: TRBD1
j_call: TRBJ2-7
v_call: TRBV3-1/TRBV3-2
clone_size: .
cdr3_aa: CASSRPGQEGEQYF
cdr3_nt: TGTGCCAGCAGCCGACCGGGACAGGAGGGTGAGCAGTACTTC

d_call: .
j_call: TRBJ2-2
v_call: TRBV2
clone_size: .
cdr3_aa: CASSVEQGGNTGELFF
cdr3_nt: TGTGCCAGCAGTGTGGAGCAGGGGGGGAACACCGGGGAGCTGTTTTTT

d_call: .
j_call: TRBJ1-4
v_call: TRBV28
clone_size: .
cdr3_aa: CASSSTGFGTNEKLFF
cdr3_nt: TGTGCCAGCAGCAGTACAGGGTTCGGAACTAATGAAAAACTGTTTTTT

d_call: TRBD1
j_call: TRBJ1-2
v_call: TRBV4-1
clone_size: .
cdr3_aa: CASSQEMRQGAYGYTF
cdr3_nt: TGCGCCAGCAGCCAAGAGATGAGACAGGGTGCCTATGGCTACACCTTC

d_call: .
j_call: TRBJ2-1
v_call: TRBV7-3
clone_size: .
cdr3_aa: CASSRRTLSSYNEQFF
cdr3_nt: TGTGCCAGCAGCCGACGGACTTTAAGCTCCTACAATGAGCAGTTCTTC

d_call: .
j_call: TRBJ2-5
v_call: TRBV4-3
clone_size: .
cdr3_aa: CASSQGGAAQETQYF
cdr3_nt: TGCGCCAGCAGCCAAGGTGGGGCGGCACAAGAGACCCAGTACTTC

d_call: .
j_call: TRBJ1-5
v_call: TRBV7-9
clone_size: .
cdr3_aa: CASSLARGPQHF
cdr3_nt: TGTGCCAGCAGCTTAGCGCGGGGGCCCCAGCATTTT

d_call: .
j_call: TRBJ1-6
v_call: TRBV2
clone_size: .
cdr3_aa: CASGRGGYRSPLHF
cdr3_nt: TGTGCCAGCGGCCGGGGGGGATATCGGTCACCCCTCCACTTT

d_call: .
j_call: TRBJ2-7
v_call: TRBV28
clone_size: .
cdr3_aa: CASSSDSGYGEQYF
cdr3_nt: TGTGCCAGCAGTTCGGACAGCGGCTATGGGGAGCAGTACTTC

d_call: .
j_call: TRBJ2-7
v_call: TRBV14
clone_size: .
cdr3_aa: CASSLGSREEQYF
cdr3_nt: TGTGCCAGCAGCCTTGGGTCACGGGAGGAGCAGTACTTC

d_call: .
j_call: TRBJ1-4
v_call: TRBV4-2
clone_size: .
cdr3_aa: CASSQVQTSLAEKLFF
cdr3_nt: TGTGCCAGCAGCCAAGTACAGACCTCACTTGCGGAAAAACTGTTTTTT

d_call: TRBD1
j_call: TRBJ2-7
v_call: TRBV19
clone_size: .
cdr3_aa: CASSAGTGGSYEQYF
cdr3_nt: TGTGCCAGTAGTGCCGGGACAGGAGGTTCCTACGAGCAGTACTTC

d_call: TRBD2
j_call: TRBJ2-2
v_call: TRBV7-3
clone_size: once
cdr3_aa: CASSLLASGKTVAGELFF
cdr3_nt: TGTGCCAGCAGCCTCCTTGCTAGCGGGAAAACTGTCGCCGGGGAGCTGTTTTTT

d_call: TRBD1
j_call: TRBJ2-3
v_call: TRBV2
clone_size: .
cdr3_aa: CASSRGQGRTDTQYF
cdr3_nt: TGTGCCAGCAGCCGCGGACAGGGGCGCACAGATACGCAGTATTTT

d_call: TRBD2
j_call: TRBJ2-7
v_call: TRBV25-1
clone_size: .
cdr3_aa: CASSDLAGPYEQYF
cdr3_nt: TGTGCCAGCAGTGACCTAGCGGGACCCTACGAGCAGTACTTC

d_call: .
j_call: TRBJ1-1
v_call: TRBV7-9
clone_size: .
cdr3_aa: CASTSGLGATEAFF
cdr3_nt: TGTGCCAGCACCTCGGGCCTAGGGGCCACTGAAGCTTTCTTT

d_call: TRBD1
j_call: TRBJ1-2
v_call: TRBV28
clone_size: .
cdr3_aa: CASSLGGWAGQYGYTF
cdr3_nt: TGTGCCAGCAGTTTAGGGGGTTGGGCGGGACAGTATGGCTACACCTTC

d_call: .
j_call: TRBJ2-1
v_call: TRBV7-2
clone_size: once
cdr3_aa: CASSLTAYNEQFF
cdr3_nt: TGTGCCAGCAGCTTGACAGCCTACAATGAGCAGTTCTTC

d_call: .
j_call: TRBJ1-3
v_call: TRBV10-3
clone_size: .
cdr3_aa: CASQRSEAPSGNTIYF
cdr3_nt: TGTGCTAGCCAACGGTCGGAAGCCCCCTCTGGAAACACCATATATTTT

d_call: .
j_call: TRBJ1-6
v_call: TRBV3-1/TRBV3-2
clone_size: .
cdr3_aa: CASSRAGRGSPLHF
cdr3_nt: TGTGCCAGCAGCCGCGCGGGACGTGGTTCACCCCTCCACTTT

d_call: TRBD1
j_call: TRBJ1-6
v_call: TRBV5-6
clone_size: .
cdr3_aa: CASSFRGSSYNSPLHF
cdr3_nt: TGTGCCAGCAGCTTCAGGGGGAGCTCCTATAATTCACCCCTCCACTTT

d_call: .
j_call: TRBJ2-7
v_call: TRBV28
clone_size: .
cdr3_aa: CASNPGSIYEQYF
cdr3_nt: TGTGCCAGCAACCCAGGGTCCATCTACGAGCAGTACTTC

d_call: .
j_call: TRBJ1-1
v_call: TRBV5-6
clone_size: .
cdr3_aa: CASSSRGFNTEAFF
cdr3_nt: TGTGCCAGCAGCTCCAGGGGTTTTAACACTGAAGCTTTCTTT

d_call: TRBD1
j_call: TRBJ2-2
v_call: TRBV19
clone_size: .
cdr3_aa: CASRTGANTGELFF
cdr3_nt: TGTGCCAGTAGGACAGGGGCGAACACCGGGGAGCTGTTTTTT

d_call: TRBD1
j_call: TRBJ2-7
v_call: TRBV2
clone_size: .
cdr3_aa: CASSDPKNRGLSYEQYF
cdr3_nt: TGTGCCAGCAGTGATCCGAAAAACAGGGGGCTCTCCTACGAGCAGTACTTC

d_call: .
j_call: TRBJ1-6
v_call: TRBV2
clone_size: .
cdr3_aa: CASSFGRGYNSPLHF
cdr3_nt: TGTGCCAGCAGTTTCGGGAGGGGCTACAATTCACCCCTCCACTTT

d_call: .
j_call: TRBJ2-7
v_call: TRBV7-9
clone_size: .
cdr3_aa: CASSSSDNPYEQYF
cdr3_nt: TGTGCCAGCAGCTCATCGGACAATCCCTACGAGCAGTACTTC

d_call: TRBD1
j_call: TRBJ2-1
v_call: TRBV5-5
clone_size: .
cdr3_aa: CASSGTGTVLNEQFF
cdr3_nt: TGTGCCAGCAGCGGTACCGGGACAGTTCTCAATGAGCAGTTCTTC

d_call: TRBD1
j_call: TRBJ2-7
v_call: TRBV28
clone_size: .
cdr3_aa: CASSLRGQGVIGYEQYF
cdr3_nt: TGTGCCAGCAGTTTAAGGGGCCAGGGGGTGATCGGCTACGAGCAGTACTTC

d_call: .
j_call: TRBJ1-6
v_call: TRBV18
clone_size: .
cdr3_aa: CASSPSRGSLIQVTNSPLHF
cdr3_nt: TGTGCCAGCTCACCGAGTCGAGGGTCACTAATCCAGGTAACTAATTCACCCCTCCACTTT

d_call: .
j_call: TRBJ2-1
v_call: TRBV2
clone_size: .
cdr3_aa: CASSSYNEQFF
cdr3_nt: TGTGCCAGCAGTTCGTACAATGAGCAGTTCTTC

d_call: .
j_call: TRBJ2-2
v_call: TRBV6-5
clone_size: .
cdr3_aa: CASSYRGQSRTGELFF
cdr3_nt: TGTGCCAGCAGTTACCGAGGGCAGAGTAGAACCGGGGAGCTGTTTTTT

d_call: .
j_call: TRBJ2-2
v_call: TRBV6-5
clone_size: .
cdr3_aa: CASSTRLGDGELFF
cdr3_nt: TGTGCCAGCAGTACCCGACTAGGGGACGGGGAGCTGTTTTTT

d_call: TRBD1
j_call: TRBJ2-1
v_call: TRBV12-3/TRBV12-4
clone_size: .
cdr3_aa: CASTRDRAGEQFF
cdr3_nt: TGTGCCAGCACCCGGGACAGGGCGGGTGAGCAGTTCTTC

d_call: TRBD2
j_call: TRBJ2-2
v_call: TRBV7-9
clone_size: .
cdr3_aa: CASSPGLAGDPGELFF
cdr3_nt: TGTGCCAGCAGCCCGGGACTAGCGGGAGATCCCGGGGAGCTGTTTTTT

d_call: .
j_call: TRBJ2-7
v_call: TRBV6-2/TRBV6-3
clone_size: .
cdr3_aa: CASSNLGLYEQYF
cdr3_nt: TGTGCCAGCAGTAACTTAGGACTTTACGAGCAGTACTTC

d_call: TRBD1
j_call: TRBJ2-5
v_call: TRBV5-5
clone_size: .
cdr3_aa: CASSLGQGFYQETQYF
cdr3_nt: TGTGCCAGCAGCTTGGGACAGGGCTTTTACCAAGAGACCCAGTACTTC

d_call: .
j_call: TRBJ2-2
v_call: TRBV6-5
clone_size: .
cdr3_aa: CASSYSRVAGELFF
cdr3_nt: TGTGCCAGCAGTTACTCCAGGGTTGCCGGGGAGCTGTTTTTT

d_call: .
j_call: TRBJ2-4
v_call: TRBV28
clone_size: once
cdr3_aa: CASSTYDIQYF
cdr3_nt: TGTGCCAGCAGTACCTACGACATTCAGTACTTC

d_call: .
j_call: TRBJ2-1
v_call: TRBV27
clone_size: .
cdr3_aa: CASSLLAGSYNEQFF
cdr3_nt: TGTGCCAGCAGTTTACTCGCGGGATCCTACAATGAGCAGTTCTTC

d_call: .
j_call: TRBJ2-7
v_call: TRBV6-1
clone_size: once
cdr3_aa: CASSEIEEGSQYF
cdr3_nt: TGTGCCAGCAGTGAAATAGAGGAGGGATCGCAGTACTTC

d_call: .
j_call: TRBJ2-3
v_call: TRBV12-3/TRBV12-4
clone_size: .
cdr3_aa: CASNRGTDTQYF
cdr3_nt: TGTGCCAGCAACAGGGGCACAGATACGCAGTATTTT

d_call: .
j_call: TRBJ1-1
v_call: TRBV12-5
clone_size: .
cdr3_aa: CASGSPGGTEAFF
cdr3_nt: TGTGCTAGTGGTTCCCCTGGGGGGACTGAAGCTTTCTTT

d_call: TRBD1
j_call: TRBJ2-5
v_call: TRBV7-9
clone_size: .
cdr3_aa: CASSADRGRGETQYF
cdr3_nt: TGTGCCAGCAGCGCAGACAGGGGGCGCGGAGAGACCCAGTACTTC

d_call: .
j_call: TRBJ1-4
v_call: TRBV21-1
clone_size: .
cdr3_aa: CASSKESHSRGNEKLFF
cdr3_nt: TGTGCCAGCAGCAAAGAGTCGCATAGCAGGGGAAATGAAAAACTGTTTTTT

d_call: .
j_call: TRBJ2-7
v_call: TRBV5-1
clone_size: .
cdr3_aa: CASSFSNRDYEQYF
cdr3_nt: TGCGCCAGCAGCTTCAGCAACAGAGACTACGAGCAGTACTTC

d_call: TRBD1
j_call: TRBJ1-5
v_call: TRBV12-3/TRBV12-4
clone_size: .
cdr3_aa: CASSLKGGQPQHF
cdr3_nt: TGTGCCAGCAGTTTGAAAGGGGGCCAGCCCCAGCATTTT

d_call: TRBD1
j_call: TRBJ2-2
v_call: TRBV10-3
clone_size: .
cdr3_aa: CAISLADREGTGELFF
cdr3_nt: TGTGCCATCAGTTTAGCGGACAGGGAAGGCACCGGGGAGCTGTTTTTT

d_call: TRBD1
j_call: TRBJ2-5
v_call: TRBV2
clone_size: .
cdr3_aa: CASSDDRGDQETQYF
cdr3_nt: TGTGCCAGCAGCGATGACAGGGGGGATCAAGAGACCCAGTACTTC

d_call: .
j_call: TRBJ2-1
v_call: TRBV5-4
clone_size: .
cdr3_aa: CASSSTEDGGNEQFF
cdr3_nt: TGTGCCAGCAGCTCAACCGAGGACGGCGGGAATGAGCAGTTCTTC